The 29 T cell receptor beta chains in this list originate from one sample, sequenced in a study of T cell responses to AZD1222 COVID-19 vaccine. The method was immunoSEQ multiplex PCR; TCRdb's version includes in-frame clones alone and lacks a portion of them. Counted here are 120,000 or so clones, more than 70% occurring once; the ten biggest clones make up less than 6%. The sequences come from peripheral blood, collected on day 0 of AZD1222 vaccination. The origin of the receptors is an adult in good health.

The J gene is TRBJ2-5, the V gene TRBV19; 8 bases are a match to TRBD1. This CDR3 has 14 residues. Germline V gene data show CDR1 as LNHDA and CDR2 as SQIVND (reference sequence). The J segment lost 3 bases and the V segment lost 5 bases, leaving 5 bases of the junction unmatched. This CDR3 is CASSWPGGEETQYF. The CDR3 region has the DNA TGTGCCAGTAGTTGGCCAGGGGGCGAAGAGACCCAGTACTTC.

The V gene is TRBV19, the J gene TRBJ1-3; D is unresolved. CDR1 is LNHDA, CDR2 SQIVND, per germline (reference sequence). This CDR3 is built from 18 residues. V lost 4 bases, J lost 0 bases, and 19 bases lay in between. The CDR3 nucleotides read TGTGCCAGTAGTAGGGCCGCGGGTGGCAGCCACTCTGGAAACACCATATATTTT. Residues: CASSRAAGGSHSGNTIYF.

V gene TRBV27 combines with J gene TRBJ2-3; 9 nucleotides match TRBD2. V trimming: 6 bases; J trimming: 1 base; junction bases outside the gene matches: 8. This CDR3 has 16 amino acids. The germline gives CDR1 MNHEY, CDR2 SMNVEV (reference sequence). The DNA of the CDR3 is TGTGCCAGCAGCTCCCCCTTAGCGGGGGGCACAGATACGCAGTATTTT. Translated, it gives CASSSPLAGGTDTQYF.

The chain couples TRBV11-2 to TRBJ1-6; TRBD1 is a possible D gene (5 bases). The germline gives CDR1 SGHAT, CDR2 FQNNGV. The CDR3 covers 13 residues. V was clipped by 9 bases and J by 9 bases, with 15 bases between them. CDR3 protein: CASTRGISSPLHF. Here the CDR3 DNA reads TGTGCCAGTACTCGGGGCATCAGTTCACCCCTCCACTTT.

The V and J genes are TRBV7-9 and TRBJ2-7; no definite D call. CDR3 size: 11 residues. From germline, CDR1 is SEHNR and CDR2 FQNEAQ (reference sequence). Trimming stripped 4 bases from V and 6 bases from J, with 7 bases between. Here the CDR3 reads CASSWAAEQYF. The CDR3 DNA sequence: TGTGCCAGCAGCTGGGCAGCCGAGCAGTACTTC.

The J gene is TRBJ1-5, the V gene TRBV19, with no clear D. V was shortened by 2 bases and J by 5 bases, with 10 bases between the two germline ends. The CDR3 loop spans 14 amino acids. Germline CDR1 LNHDA, CDR2 SQIVND (reference sequence). The CDR3 bases are TGTGCCAGTAGTATACGGGGTTGGGATCAGCCCCAGCATTTT. Its protein product is CASSIRGWDQPQHF.

V usage is TRBV19 and J usage is TRBJ2-4, with 7 bases identical to TRBD1. The V gene's germline CDR1 is LNHDA and CDR2 SQIVND (reference sequence). The CDR3 runs to 13 residues. Trimming removed 5 bases from V and 6 bases from J; junction bases left unmatched: 4. The CDR3 protein is CASSFYRGNIQYF. CDR3 DNA: TGTGCCAGTAGTTTTTACAGGGGAAACATTCAGTACTTC.

The chain links TRBV5-1 to TRBJ2-5; 8 bases match TRBD2. The length of the CDR3 is 13 residues. Per the germline V gene, CDR1 is SGHRS and CDR2 is YFSETQ. The V gene end was trimmed by 2 bases and the J gene end by 5 bases; junction bases not matched to a gene: 2. CDR3 bases: TGCGCCAGCAGCTTCCCGGGAGGGGAGACCCAGTACTTC. It is translated as CASSFPGGETQYF.

The chain combines TRBV29-1 with TRBJ1-1; a weak D match, TRBD1 (5 bases). Trimming pared 7 bases from V and 0 bases from J, leaving 15 bases between. The CDR3 consists of 14 residues. CDR1 and CDR2 (germline): SQVTM, ANQGSEA. The CDR3 region has the DNA TGCAGCGCTCTACAGGAGCCGATGAACACTGAAGCTTTCTTT. This encodes CSALQEPMNTEAFF.

CDR3: CASSEGGNTIYF. The CDR3 coding sequence is TGTGCCAGCTCCGAGGGGGGAAACACCATATATTTT. The chain employs TRBV7-3 and TRBJ1-3; possible D gene TRBD1, 5 bases. Trimming took 8 bases from V and 4 from J, leaving 9 bases between them. Looked up from germline, CDR1 is SGHTA and CDR2 is FQGTGA. There are 12 residues in the CDR3.

With regard to this clone: Just one base apart from a much larger clone, this may be a read error. J is TRBJ2-1 and V is TRBV27; 7 bases are shared with TRBD1. Germline V CDR1 and CDR2: MNHEY, SMNVEV (reference sequence). J lost 3 bases, V lost 6 bases, and 2 bases had no gene match. The CDR3 covers 13 residues. In DNA, the CDR3 is TGTGCCAGCAGACGGGACAGCTACAATGAGCAGTTCTTC. Amino acids: CASRRDSYNEQFF.

About this clone itself: A junction end diverges from the germline sequence, so it may reflect a read error. V gene TRBV19 combines with J gene TRBJ1-5; 8 nucleotides align to TRBD1. Germline CDR1 is LNHDA and CDR2 is SQIVND (reference sequence). The CDR3 sequence is 14 residues long. The CDR3 DNA sequence: TGTGCCAGTAGCATAGGACAGGGAAATCAGCCCCAGCATTTT. This gives the protein CASSIGQGNQPQHF.

The gene calls are TRBV7-2 and TRBJ2-2, with D unclear. V was trimmed by 2 bases and J by 4 bases, leaving 17 bases between them. CDR1 and CDR2 (germline): SGHTA, FQGNSA. CDR3 size: 17 residues. CDR3 DNA: TGTGCCAGCAGCTTATGGTCAGCTAGTCCGAGCACCGGGGAGCTGTTTTTT. It encodes CASSLWSASPSTGELFF.

This chain joins TRBV14 and TRBJ2-5; 7 bases fit TRBD1. The V gene end was trimmed by 3 bases and the J gene end by 3 bases; junction bases not matched to a gene: 7. Germline values: CDR1 SGHDN, CDR2 FVKESK. The CDR3 is 15 residues long. CDR3 loop: CASSHVDRNKETQYF. The CDR3 nucleotides read TGTGCCAGCAGCCATGTGGACAGGAACAAAGAGACCCAGTACTTC. Supplemented by reference TRBV14 and TRBJ2-5, the full variable domain reads EAGVTQFPSHSVIEKGQTVTLRCDPISGHDNLYWYRRVMGKEIKFLLHFVKESKQDESGMPNNRFLAERTGGTYSTLKVQPAELEDSGVYFCASSHVDRNKETQYFGPGTRLLVL.

This chain connects TRBV28 to TRBJ2-7; D is unresolved. V shed 1 base and J shed 2 bases, with 3 bases lying between them. From germline, CDR1 is MDHEN and CDR2 SYDVKM. CDR3 length: 12 amino acids. The chain's CDR3 is CASSLLAYEQYF. The CDR3 DNA reads TGTGCCAGCAGTTTATTGGCCTACGAGCAGTACTTC.

The chain joins TRBV2 to TRBJ1-4; a possible D gene is TRBD1 (6 bases). CDR1 and CDR2 from the germline V gene are SNHLY and FYNNEI. The V gene lost 8 bases and the J gene lost 6 bases, with 16 bases spanning the gap. The CDR3 loop spans 14 amino acids. CDR3 DNA: TGTGCCAGCGAACGGGACAAGGGGTATGAAAAACTGTTTTTT. This sequence encodes CASERDKGYEKLFF.

V gene TRBV6-5 combines with J gene TRBJ2-7, with a tentative D call TRBD2 (6 bases). V was shortened by 4 bases and J by 2 bases, with 12 bases between the two germline ends. Germline lookup yields CDR1 MNHEY and CDR2 SVGAGI. This CDR3 contains 14 residues. The CDR3 loop is CASSLTSGPYEQYF. CDR3 DNA: TGTGCCAGCAGTTTGACTAGTGGTCCCTACGAGCAGTACTTC.

This sequence joins TRBV18 and TRBJ2-3; D not resolved. The V end was cut by 6 bases, the J end by 2 bases, with 15 bases between. In germline, CDR1 is KGHSH, CDR2 LQKENI. This CDR3 spans 15 amino acids. Here the CDR3 DNA reads TGTGCCAGCTCGGACCAGGATCTAACCACAGATACGCAGTATTTT. It specifies CASSDQDLTTDTQYF.

This chain uses TRBV6-5 with TRBJ2-7; TRBD1 aligns across 8 bases. The CDR3 contains 15 residues. From germline, CDR1 is MNHEY and CDR2 SVGAGI. With V trimmed by 6 bases and J by 1 base, 8 bases remained unmatched. The CDR3 DNA sequence: TGTGCCAGCAGACTAGAGACAGGGGATTCCTACGAGCAGTACTTC. Translated: CASRLETGDSYEQYF.

The V and J genes are TRBV18 and TRBJ1-2, with unresolved D. This CDR3 is built from 13 residues. CDR1 and CDR2 from the germline V gene are KGHSH and LQKENI. Trimming shortened V by 2 bases and J by 6 bases, and 10 bases separated the two germline ends. The CDR3 is CASSPNSGDGYTF. Here the CDR3 DNA reads TGTGCCAGCTCACCAAATTCTGGGGATGGCTACACCTTC. The complete variable domain, with remaining parts taken from reference TRBV18 and TRBJ1-2, reads NAGVMQNPRHLVRRRGQEARLRCSPMKGHSHVYWYRQLPEEGLKFMVYLQKENIIDESGMPKERFSAEFPKEGPSILRIQQVVRGDSAAYFCASSPNSGDGYTFGSGTRLTVV.

CDR3 protein: CASSPFEDPGEAFF. CDR3 bases: TGTGCCAGCTCACCATTTGAGGATCCGGGAGAAGCTTTCTTT. This chain uses TRBV18 with TRBJ1-1; D call uncertain. With 2 bases removed from V and 8 bases from J, the gap between germline ends came to 15 bases. From germline, CDR1 is KGHSH and CDR2 LQKENI. The CDR3 is made up of 14 amino acids.

The V and J genes are TRBV21-1 and TRBJ1-2; the D call TRBD1 from the table was never checked on the DNA. TRBV21-1 is assigned pseudogene status. The CDR3 consists of 14 residues. CDR3 loop: CASRLTGSLYGYTF. Here the CDR3 DNA reads TGTGCCAGCAGGTTGACAGGGTCCCTCTATGGCTACACCTTC.

V is TRBV25-1 and J is TRBJ1-4; no clear D gene. This CDR3 comprises 13 residues. Trimming removed 5 bases at V and 8 bases at J, with 12 bases between. Germline CDR1 is MGHDK and CDR2 is SYGVNS. The CDR3 DNA reads TGTGCCAGCAGTTCCGATTTCGGCGAAAAACTGTTTTTT. This sequence encodes CASSSDFGEKLFF. The full variable domain, its missing parts supplied by reference TRBV25-1 and TRBJ1-4, is EADIYQTPRYLVIGTGKKITLECSQTMGHDKMYWYQQDPGMELHLIHYSYGVNSTEKGDLSSESTVSRIRTEHFPLTLESARPSHTSQYLCASSSDFGEKLFFGSGTQLSVL.

The chain carries TRBV5-5 and TRBJ1-2; D remains unclear. The CDR3 runs 13 residues. The V gene lost 1 base and the J gene lost 8 bases, with 12 bases spanning the gap. CDR1 SGHKS and CDR2 YYEKEE come from the germline V gene (reference sequence). DNA for the CDR3: TGTGCCAGCAGCTTGTACACCGCCTTGGGCTACACCTTC. The encoded protein is CASSLYTALGYTF.

This clone was detected only a few times. V is TRBV5-1 and J is TRBJ1-1, with D possibly TRBD1 on 5 matching bases. The germline gives CDR1 SGHRS, CDR2 YFSETQ. This CDR3 spans 13 amino acids. V was shortened by 5 bases and J by 2 bases, with 10 bases between the two germline ends. This CDR3 is CASRDQGNTEAFF. The DNA of the CDR3 is TGCGCCAGCAGAGATCAGGGAAACACTGAAGCTTTCTTT. Complete variable domain (other parts from reference TRBV5-1 and TRBJ1-1): KAGVTQTPRYLIKTRGQQVTLSCSPISGHRSVSWYQQTPGQGLQFLFEYFSETQRNKGNFPGRFSGRQFSNSRSEMNVSTLELGDSALYLCASRDQGNTEAFFGQGTRLTVV.

CDR3 residues: CASSQDLQGYNSPLHF. DNA of the CDR3: TGTGCCAGCAGCCAGGACCTACAGGGGTATAATTCACCCCTCCACTTT. The chain carries TRBV3-1 (or the pseudogene TRBV3-2) and TRBJ1-6, with 7 positions matching TRBD1. The germline gives CDR1 LGHDT, CDR2 YNNKEL (reference sequence). The junction had 6 bases not matched to a gene; V was cut back by 3 bases and J by 4 bases. The CDR3 covers 16 residues.

The rearrangement joins TRBV9 to TRBJ1-2; perhaps TRBD1 as D (5 bases). Per germline, CDR1 SGDLS and CDR2 YYNGEE. CDR3 length equals 13 residues. V dropped 6 bases and J dropped 7 bases, with 16 bases sitting between them. CDR3 sequence: CASTIDAGGGYTF. The CDR3 bases are TGTGCCAGCACCATAGACGCGGGGGGTGGCTACACCTTC.

The chain employs TRBV27 and TRBJ1-5; D remains unclear. CDR1 is MNHEY, CDR2 SMNVEV, per germline (reference sequence). The CDR3 length is 13 residues. V was cut by 3 bases and J by 9 bases, with 12 bases left in between. The CDR3 DNA is TGTGCCAGCAGTTTCGCGGCCGATCGGCCCCAGCATTTT. As protein: CASSFAADRPQHF.

This clone has a single count. The chain has TRBV5-1 and TRBJ1-4; D ambiguous. Trimming took off 0 bases at V and 7 bases at J, with 16 bases between the two ends. The germline CDR1 and CDR2 sequences are SGHRS and YFSETQ. The CDR3 is 16 amino acids. This chain's CDR3 is CASSLDPQRTLEKLFF. In DNA, the CDR3 is TGCGCCAGCAGCTTGGATCCGCAGCGTACCCTTGAAAAACTGTTTTTT.